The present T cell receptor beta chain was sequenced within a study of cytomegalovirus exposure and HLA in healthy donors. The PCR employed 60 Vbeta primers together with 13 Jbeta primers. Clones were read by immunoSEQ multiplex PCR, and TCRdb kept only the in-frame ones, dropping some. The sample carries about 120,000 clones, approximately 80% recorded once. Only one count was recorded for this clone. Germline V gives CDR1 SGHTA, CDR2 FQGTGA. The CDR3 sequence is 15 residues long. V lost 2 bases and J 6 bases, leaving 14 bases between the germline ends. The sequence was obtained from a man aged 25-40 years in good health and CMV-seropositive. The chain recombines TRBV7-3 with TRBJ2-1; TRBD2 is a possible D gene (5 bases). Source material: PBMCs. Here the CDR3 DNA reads TGTGCCAGCAGCTTAGATATGACTAACTTCAATGAGCAGTTCTTC. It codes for CASSLDMTNFNEQFF.